The 32 T cell receptor beta chains in this list originate from one sample, sequenced in a study of blood T cell repertoires in COVID-19 (dated by TCRdb to 2018 to 2021). Library prep was done by the immunoSEQ multiplex PCR assay. Here the immuneACCESS table is served through TCRdb, limited to in-frame sequences with V and J called. Missing clones are a known gap in these copies; in checked studies unresolved V genes cover under half, and the rest lacks a known reason. In all, the sample holds 350,000 to 450,000 clones, and 85% to 90% of those were seen once. The ten largest account for 3% of the sample. The sequenced material came from peripheral blood. All receptors derive from a human donor in a cohort sampled during active COVID-19.

This chain connects TRBV7-2 to TRBJ2-1, with no clear D. With 5 bases removed from V and 1 base from J, the gap between germline ends came to 12 bases. Germline CDR1 is SGHTA and CDR2 is FQGNSA. This CDR3 region has 15 residues. CDR3 bases: TGTGCCAGCAGCCTTAGTGGTCATTCCTACAATGAGCAGTTCTTC. Amino acids: CASSLSGHSYNEQFF. The entire variable domain, with the rest obtained from reference TRBV7-2 and TRBJ2-1, is as follows: GAGVSQSPSNKVTEKGKDVELRCDPISGHTALYWYRQSLGQGLEFLIYFQGNSAPDKSGLPSDRFSAERTGGSVSTLTIQRTQQEDSAVYLCASSLSGHSYNEQFFGPGTRLTVL.

The chain carries TRBV2 and TRBJ2-2; 11 positions match TRBD2. CDR1 is SNHLY and CDR2 is FYNNEI in the germline V gene. The CDR3 is 16 amino acids. The V gene end was trimmed by 7 bases and the J gene end by 2 bases; junction bases not matched to a gene: 6. CDR3 sequence reads: CASTPLAGGNTGELFF. CDR3 coding DNA: TGTGCCAGCACCCCTCTAGCGGGAGGAAACACCGGGGAGCTGTTTTTT.

The chain recombines TRBV4-1 with TRBJ2-2, with no clear D. The V end was cut by 6 bases, the J end by 5 bases, with 13 bases between. Germline V gene data show CDR1 as MGHRA and CDR2 as YSYEKL. CDR3 length: 14 amino acids. Here the CDR3 DNA reads TGCGCCAGCAGACCGAGAGAAATTACCGGGGAGCTGTTTTTT. Translated, it gives CASRPREITGELFF.

V gene TRBV18 combines with J gene TRBJ2-5, with 8 nucleotides matching TRBD1. The CDR3 has 14 residues. Germline values: CDR1 KGHSH, CDR2 LQKENI. The junction had 6 bases not matched to a gene; V was cut back by 4 bases and J by 5 bases. CDR3 in DNA: TGTGCCAGCTCACTAACGACAGGGGTGGAGACCCAGTACTTC. It encodes CASSLTTGVETQYF.

The J gene is TRBJ1-5, the V gene TRBV15; a possible D gene is TRBD1 (5 bases). V gave up 6 bases and J gave up 4 bases, with 10 bases separating them. The CDR3 runs 13 residues. Per the germline V gene, CDR1 is LNHNV and CDR2 is YYDKDF (reference sequence). The CDR3 bases are TGTGCCACCAGGGGGGGTTCGAATCAGCCCCAGCATTTT. Amino acids: CATRGGSNQPQHF.

The V gene is TRBV6-5, the J gene TRBJ2-7, with 8 bases that match TRBD1. Germline V CDR1 and CDR2: MNHEY, SVGAGI. This CDR3 region has 14 residues. The ends lost 10 bases at V and 2 bases at J; junction bases unmatched: 10. The CDR3 spells CATRQGSVTYEQYF. As DNA, the CDR3 is TGTGCCACCAGACAGGGGAGTGTGACCTACGAGCAGTACTTC.

In regard to this clone: Within the sample, other DNA sequences also encode this same CDR3. The chain combines TRBV2 with TRBJ2-3, with 7 bases fitting TRBD2. With V trimmed by 4 bases and J by 3 bases, 7 bases remained unmatched. The CDR3 covers 15 residues. Germline CDR1 is SNHLY and CDR2 is FYNNEI. CDR3 in DNA: TGTGCCAGCAGTGTGGGGCGGGAGAAGACAGATACGCAGTATTTT. Its translation is CASSVGREKTDTQYF. The full variable domain, its missing parts supplied by reference TRBV2 and TRBJ2-3, is EPEVTQTPSHQVTQMGQEVILRCVPISNHLYFYWYRQILGQKVEFLVSFYNNEISEKSEIFDDQFSVERPDGSNFTLKIRSTKLEDSAMYFCASSVGREKTDTQYFGPGTRLTVL.

The genes are TRBV5-6 and TRBJ2-1; 8 bases fit TRBD2. Germline V gene data show CDR1 as SGHDT and CDR2 as YYEEEE. CDR3 length: 17 residues. Trimming took 4 bases from V and 0 from J; bases not matched to a gene: 9. The CDR3 nucleotides read TGTGCCAGCAGCCCCGGACTAGCTGCCCCCTCCTACAATGAGCAGTTCTTC. As protein: CASSPGLAAPSYNEQFF.

This rearrangement joins TRBV4-1 to TRBJ2-7, with TRBD1 matching 12 bases. This CDR3 is built from 16 residues. V was pared by 1 base and J by 7 bases, with 8 bases of the junction left unmatched. Germline CDR1 and CDR2: MGHRA and YSYEKL. The CDR3 region has the DNA TGCGCCAGCAGCCAAGGTGGGGGACAGGGGGCAAAAGAGCAGTACTTC. It encodes CASSQGGGQGAKEQYF.

The chain carries TRBV11-2 and TRBJ2-1, with 12 nucleotides matching TRBD2. This CDR3 has 15 amino acids. V was clipped by 5 bases and J by 6 bases; unmatched bases: 5. Germline V gene lookup returns CDR1 SGHAT and CDR2 FQNNGV. CDR3 bases: TGTGCCAGCAGCCTAGCGGGAGGGCCCGGCAATGAGCAGTTCTTC. Protein sequence: CASSLAGGPGNEQFF.

V is TRBV15 and J is TRBJ2-7, with 10 bases lining up with TRBD2. This CDR3 comprises 15 residues. Germline lookup yields CDR1 LNHNV and CDR2 YYDKDF (reference sequence). V dropped 7 bases and J dropped 5; count of bases not matched to a gene: 11. The CDR3 region has the DNA TGTGCCACCACGAACCAAGCGGGGGGGCTTAACGAGCAGTACTTC. The encoded protein is CATTNQAGGLNEQYF. The variable domain in full, with the rest retrieved from reference TRBV15 and TRBJ2-7, is DAMVIQNPRYQVTQFGKPVTLSCSQTLNHNVMYWYQQKSSQAPKLLFHYYDKDFNNEADTPDNFQSRRPNTSFCFLDIRSPGLGDTAMYLCATTNQAGGLNEQYFGPGTRLTVT.

The V gene is TRBV9, the J gene TRBJ2-3, with D tentatively TRBD1 (7 bases). Germline CDR1 is SGDLS and CDR2 is YYNGEE. CDR3 length: 15 amino acids. Trimming removed 3 bases at V and 2 bases at J, with 13 bases between. The CDR3 DNA reads as TGTGCCAGCAGCGGCGGGACAGCCTTCACAGATACGCAGTATTTT. It encodes CASSGGTAFTDTQYF.

The chain recombines TRBV19 with TRBJ2-1, with D hard to call. The CDR3 sequence is 14 residues long. The V end lost 4 bases, the J end lost 8 bases, and 15 bases lay between the germline ends. Per the germline V gene, CDR1 is LNHDA and CDR2 is SQIVND (reference sequence). For the CDR3, the DNA is TGTGCCAGTAGTAAGCTAGTCGGAATCGATGAGCAGTTCTTC. It encodes CASSKLVGIDEQFF. The full variable domain, its missing parts supplied by reference TRBV19 and TRBJ2-1, is DGGITQSPKYLFRKEGQNVTLSCEQNLNHDAMYWYRQDPGQGLRLIYYSQIVNDFQKGDIAEGYSVSREKKESFPLTVTSAQKNPTAFYLCASSKLVGIDEQFFGPGTRLTVL.

DNA for the CDR3: TGTGCCAGCAGCTTATATTCGGGTCAAAACTATGGCTACACCTTC. This translates into CASSLYSGQNYGYTF. This chain connects TRBV5-4 to TRBJ1-2; D not resolved. Between the trimmed V and J ends, which lost 2 bases and 2 bases, there was a span of 13 bases. Germline loops: CDR1 SGHNT, CDR2 YYREEE (reference sequence). The CDR3 covers 15 residues.

In nucleotides, the CDR3 is TGTGCCAGCAGCCTGGGGCCTTCTGGAAACACCATATATTTT. Encoded protein: CASSLGPSGNTIYF. This chain uses TRBV6-5 with TRBJ1-3; maybe TRBD1 (5 bases). The CDR3 length is 14 residues. Germline V gives CDR1 MNHEY, CDR2 SVGAGI. V shed 6 bases and J shed 1 base, with 10 bases lying between them.

This sequence joins TRBV30 and TRBJ1-1, with D perhaps TRBD1 (5 bases). V was trimmed by 0 bases and J by 2 bases, leaving 22 bases between them. Per germline, CDR1 GTSNPN and CDR2 SVGIG (reference sequence). The CDR3 loop spans 18 amino acids. The CDR3 coding sequence is TGTGCCTGGAGTGTACCCCTCAGGGAGGGGAGCCCAAACACTGAAGCTTTCTTT. It specifies CAWSVPLREGSPNTEAFF. The full variable domain, completed using reference TRBV30 and TRBJ1-1, is SQTIHQWPATLVQPVGSPLSLECTVEGTSNPNLYWYRQAAGRGLQLLFYSVGIGQISSEVPQNLSASRPQDRQFILSSKKLLLSDSGFYLCAWSVPLREGSPNTEAFFGQGTRLTVV.

V and J are TRBV7-2 and TRBJ1-2; TRBD1 might be the D (6 bases). The CDR3 is 13 amino acids. CDR1 is SGHTA, CDR2 FQGNSA, per germline. The V end was cut by 3 bases, the J end by 8 bases, with 13 bases between. This chain's CDR3 is CASSFTGLQGYTF. CDR3 DNA: TGTGCCAGCAGCTTCACAGGGCTCCAAGGCTACACCTTC.

The gene calls are TRBV21-1 and TRBJ2-2; the table's D gene call, TRBD2, was not cross checked with the DNA. TRBV21-1 is assigned pseudogene status. This CDR3 is 14 amino acids long. CDR3 loop: CASSKGRDAGELFF. CDR3 bases: TGTGCCAGCAGCAAGGGGAGGGACGCCGGGGAGCTGTTTTTT.

The chain uses TRBV15 and TRBJ2-3; D remains ambiguous. CDR1 LNHNV and CDR2 YYDKDF come from the germline V gene (reference sequence). The CDR3 sequence is 14 residues long. V was cut by 1 base and J by 2 bases, with 7 bases left in between. The CDR3 nucleotides read TGTGCCACCAGCAGAGGTGTCTTCACAGATACGCAGTATTTT. Protein product: CATSRGVFTDTQYF. Using reference TRBV15 and TRBJ2-3 for the parts outside the CDR3, the full variable domain is DAMVIQNPRYQVTQFGKPVTLSCSQTLNHNVMYWYQQKSSQAPKLLFHYYDKDFNNEADTPDNFQSRRPNTSFCFLDIRSPGLGDTAMYLCATSRGVFTDTQYFGPGTRLTVL.

The J gene is TRBJ1-3, the V gene TRBV29-1; the match to TRBD1 covers 8 bases. Germline CDR1 reads SQVTM; CDR2 reads ANQGSEA. The CDR3 covers 13 residues. Trimming took 4 bases from V and 4 from J; bases not matched to a gene: 3. The CDR3 nucleotides read TGCAGCGTTGGACAGGGGATGGGAAACACCATATATTTT. Translation: CSVGQGMGNTIYF.

This clone was seen once. V and J are TRBV15 and TRBJ1-2; D not certain. Germline CDR1 reads LNHNV; CDR2 reads YYDKDF (reference sequence). Trimming left V 0 bases short and J 7 bases short, with 12 bases between. This CDR3 contains 14 residues. The CDR3, as DNA: TGTGCCACCAGCAGAGATATAGCGTCGGGTGGCTACACCTTC. Its protein is CATSRDIASGGYTF.

The chain combines TRBV6-1 with TRBJ1-2; 9 bases agree with TRBD1. The junction had 3 bases not matched to a gene; V was cut back by 0 bases and J by 4 bases. This CDR3 region has 15 residues. Germline values: CDR1 MNHNS, CDR2 SASEGT. The CDR3 sequence is CASSEAPTGGYGYTF. In DNA form, the CDR3 reads TGTGCCAGCAGTGAAGCCCCGACAGGGGGCTATGGCTACACCTTC.

The V and J genes are TRBV10-2 and TRBJ2-5, with 7 bases identical to TRBD1. The ends lost 3 bases at V and 2 bases at J; junction bases unmatched: 6. The CDR3 extends over 15 amino acids. Germline V gene data show CDR1 as WSHSY and CDR2 as SAAADI. Here the CDR3 reads CASSDVWDRQETQYF. The CDR3 DNA is TGCGCCAGCAGTGACGTTTGGGACAGACAAGAGACCCAGTACTTC.

The V call is TRBV21-1, the J call TRBJ2-1; the table's D call, TRBD2, was not checked against the DNA. TRBV21-1 counts as a pseudogene. CDR3 length equals 15 residues. The CDR3 bases are TGTGCCAGCGAACCACGGGCGGGGGGGAACAATGAGCAGTTCTTC. It is translated as CASEPRAGGNNEQFF.

This clone turned up a few times. The chain has TRBV21-1 and TRBJ1-6; the DNA was not used to check the table's D call, TRBD1. TRBV21-1 is designated a pseudogene. The CDR3 is made up of 19 amino acids. Written as DNA, the CDR3 is TGTGCCAGCAGCAACTCCCTCCGGACAGGGGGCAATAGGAATTCACCCCTCCACTTT. This codes for CASSNSLRTGGNRNSPLHF.

The chain combines TRBV19 with TRBJ2-5; D may be TRBD1 (6 bases). V lost 2 bases, J lost 3 bases, and 10 bases lay in between. In germline, CDR1 is LNHDA, CDR2 SQIVND (reference sequence). CDR3 size: 14 residues. CDR3 region: CASSIQGREETQYF. CDR3 in DNA: TGTGCCAGTAGTATACAGGGGCGGGAAGAGACCCAGTACTTC.

This chain uses TRBV7-2 with TRBJ2-1, with 10 bases lining up with TRBD2. The CDR3 is made up of 15 amino acids. Germline V gene sequence: CDR1 SGHTA, CDR2 FQGNSA. V shed 0 bases and J 7 bases; nucleotides not matched to a gene: 3. The CDR3 reads CASSLASGRVNEQFF. CDR3 in DNA: TGTGCCAGCAGCTTAGCCAGCGGGAGGGTAAATGAGCAGTTCTTC. The full variable domain, its missing parts supplied by reference TRBV7-2 and TRBJ2-1, is GAGVSQSPSNKVTEKGKDVELRCDPISGHTALYWYRQSLGQGLEFLIYFQGNSAPDKSGLPSDRFSAERTGGSVSTLTIQRTQQEDSAVYLCASSLASGRVNEQFFGPGTRLTVL.

This sequence joins TRBV6-5 and TRBJ1-3; D gene uncertain. Germline V gives CDR1 MNHEY, CDR2 SVGAGI. Between the trimmed V and J ends, which lost 4 bases and 5 bases, there was a span of 3 bases. This CDR3 is built from 11 residues. The CDR3: CASSWRNTIYF. Here the CDR3 DNA reads TGTGCCAGCAGTTGGCGAAACACCATATATTTT.

In its sample, this clone was seen once. The chain joins TRBV3-1 (or the pseudogene TRBV3-2) to TRBJ2-5, with a possible D match to TRBD1 (6 bases). CDR3 length: 16 amino acids. Between the trimmed V and J ends, which lost 3 bases and 3 bases, there was a span of 17 bases. Germline CDR1 is LGHDT and CDR2 is YNNKEL (reference sequence). The CDR3 is CASSQPGHPREETQYF. The CDR3 DNA follows: TGTGCCAGCAGCCAGCCGGGACACCCCCGGGAAGAGACCCAGTACTTC.

This clone has only one observation. The chain couples TRBV6-4 to TRBJ1-2; TRBD1 aligns across 10 bases. The J segment lost 8 bases and the V segment lost 0 bases, leaving 12 bases of the junction unmatched. The CDR3 length is 17 residues. Looked up from germline, CDR1 is MRHNA and CDR2 is SNTAGT. The CDR3 region is CASSDSPSGTGVKGYTF. The CDR3 nucleotides are TGTGCCAGCAGTGACTCCCCCTCCGGGACAGGGGTAAAGGGCTACACCTTC.

V gene TRBV19 combines with J gene TRBJ1-1, with 8 bases that match TRBD1. The junction had 12 bases not matched to a gene; V was cut back by 1 base and J by 5 bases. The CDR3 consists of 17 residues. CDR1 and CDR2 from the germline V gene are LNHDA and SQIVND (reference sequence). CDR3 loop: CASSIGSGGAEGTEAFF. The DNA for the CDR3 is TGTGCCAGTAGTATAGGATCAGGGGGCGCGGAGGGTACTGAAGCTTTCTTT.

The V call is TRBV4-1, the J call TRBJ1-5; no firm D call. V was cut by 0 bases and J by 3 bases, with 9 bases left in between. CDR3 size: 15 residues. Germline V lookup: CDR1 MGHRA, CDR2 YSYEKL. CDR3 sequence (DNA): TGCGCCAGCAGCCAAGATGAGGCGACCAATCAGCCCCAGCATTTT. Residues: CASSQDEATNQPQHF.